This TCR beta chain came from a study of blood T cells in healthy people across ages. Study findings and constraints: More naive CD4+ cells and higher diversity marked long-lived donors relative to aged donors.

A remark on this clonotype: What it binds is unknown.

The study recruited healthy Caucasian donors from Russia who were aged about 6 to 95. The second PCR ran roughly 6 to 11 cycles with a sample-barcoded 5' primer and J-beta primers. TCRdb processed the 5' RACE reads anew with MiXCR; each CDR3 protein has one entry. The sample has 1.5 million to 2 million distinct CDR3 sequences, about 50% seen once. This receptor was obtained from a woman aged 40 to 50 in good health. The specimen was blood.

The CDR3 loop is CASSGQGAAGEKLFF. The CDR3 DNA reads TGTGCCAGCAGCGGGCAGGGGGCGGCGGGAGAAAAACTGTTTTTT. The V and J genes are TRBV7-2 and TRBJ1-4, with TRBD1 identical over 8 bases. Unmatched junction bases numbered 10, after V lost 5 bases and J lost 8 bases. CDR1 SGHTA and CDR2 FQGNSA come from the germline V gene. The CDR3 has 15 amino acids.